This passage covers 10 T cell receptor beta chains from one sample sequenced in a study of type 1 and type 2 diabetes patients. PCR was run on genomic DNA. A primer set of 30 forward and 13 reverse primers amplified the CDR3. TCRdb independently ran MiXCR on the multiplex PCR reads; one entry per CDR3 protein. The top ten clones hold roughly 15% of a sample with about 290,000 distinct CDR3 sequences, around 47% of them seen once. Sequenced: peripheral blood mononuclear cells (PBMCs). The receptor source for this set is a young man with type 2 diabetes.

This clonotype turned up a few times. This chain joins TRBV30 and TRBJ1-1; perhaps TRBD1 as D (5 bases). V lost 5 bases, J lost 3 bases, and 10 bases lay in between. CDR3 length: 12 amino acids. Germline-derived CDR1 and CDR2 are GTSNPN and SVGIG (reference sequence). The CDR3 here is CAWAQGYTEAFF. CDR3 DNA sequence: TGTGCCTGGGCCCAGGGCTACACTGAAGCTTTCTTT. Based on the CDR3 plus reference TRBV30 and TRBJ1-1, the full variable domain is SQTIHQWPATLVQPVGSPLSLECTVEGTSNPNLYWYRQAAGRGLQLLFYSVGIGQISSEVPQNLSASRPQDRQFILSSKKLLLSDSGFYLCAWAQGYTEAFFGQGTRLTVV.

In its sample, this clonotype was seen a few times. The chain joins TRBV4-1 to TRBJ2-7; D could derive from TRBD1 or TRBD2 (5 bases each). Germline V lookup: CDR1 MGHRA, CDR2 YSYEKL. The CDR3 runs 13 residues. V was cut by 5 bases and J by 3 bases, with 11 bases left in between. The DNA of the CDR3 is TGCGCCAGCAGCGGTGGGGACGGCTACGAGCAGTACTTC. Translation gives CASSGGDGYEQYF.

This clonotype was seen a few times. The J gene is TRBJ2-1, the V gene TRBV6-5; 11 nucleotides align to TRBD2. There are 16 residues in the CDR3. Trimming at V came to 6 bases and at J to 6 bases, leaving 10 bases not matched to a gene. The germline V gene encodes CDR1 MNHEY and CDR2 SVGAGI. DNA for the CDR3: TGTGCCAGCAGCTTAGTGGGGACTAGCGGTACCAATGAGCAGTTCTTC. Its translation: CASSLVGTSGTNEQFF.

This clonotype was counted a few times. The rearrangement joins TRBV29-1 to TRBJ2-5; TRBD2 aligns across 8 bases. CDR1 and CDR2 from the germline V gene are SQVTM and ANQGSEA. CDR3 size: 14 residues. V lost 5 bases, J lost 2 bases, and 7 bases stayed unmatched. The CDR3 nucleotides are TGCAGCGTTTCCCCAGCGGGAGTGCAAGAGACCCAGTACTTC. Translated, it gives CSVSPAGVQETQYF.

This clonotype was seen a few times. The chain combines TRBV20-1 with TRBJ2-7; D gene uncertain. The CDR3 runs to 12 residues. Germline lookup yields CDR1 DFQATT and CDR2 SNEGSKA (reference sequence). V dropped 3 bases and J dropped 6 bases, with 12 bases sitting between them. CDR3 sequence reads: CSASVPSGEQYF. In DNA form, the CDR3 reads TGCAGTGCTAGTGTGCCCTCCGGCGAGCAGTACTTC.

The rearrangement joins TRBV24-1 to TRBJ1-1; D gene unclear. The ends were cut back, 6 bases at V and 4 bases at J, with 8 bases in the middle. The CDR3 is 12 amino acids. Germline CDR1 KGHDR, CDR2 SFDVKD. The CDR3 loop reads CATSKGSTEAFF. The CDR3 DNA is TGTGCCACCAGTAAGGGCAGCACTGAAGCTTTCTTT.

In its sample, this clonotype was seen a few times. This chain links TRBV27 with TRBJ2-6; D unresolved. The V end was cut by 7 bases, the J end by 1 base, with 11 bases between. The germline CDR1 and CDR2 sequences are MNHEY and SMNVEV (reference sequence). The CDR3 length is 15 residues. Written as DNA, the CDR3 is TGTGCCAGCAAACCCGACGGTTCTGGGGCCAACGTCCTGACTTTC. Translation: CASKPDGSGANVLTF.

In its sample, this clonotype was seen a few times. The chain employs TRBV2 and TRBJ1-2; D might be TRBD1 (6 bases). The germline gives CDR1 SNHLY, CDR2 FYNNEI. CDR3 length: 14 residues. With 6 bases removed from V and 5 bases from J, the gap between germline ends came to 16 bases. CDR3 region: CASRWTEGTYGYTF. The CDR3 DNA is TGTGCCAGCAGGTGGACAGAGGGGACATATGGCTACACCTTC.

This clonotype was found many times. The V gene is TRBV2, the J gene TRBJ1-1; D is ambiguous. The CDR3 sequence is 12 residues long. The V and J ends lost 2 bases and 8 bases respectively, with 9 bases between them. From germline, CDR1 is SNHLY and CDR2 FYNNEI. CDR3 protein: CASSEWIGEAFF. CDR3 bases: TGTGCCAGCAGTGAATGGATCGGCGAAGCTTTCTTT.

The chain recombines TRBV20-1 with TRBJ1-2; D not resolved. The CDR3 loop spans 13 amino acids. CDR1 is DFQATT, CDR2 SNEGSKA, per germline (reference sequence). Trimming stripped 4 bases from V and 4 bases from J, with 13 bases between. In nucleotides, the CDR3 is TGCAGTGCTAAAAGTGGGTTCGGCTATGGCTACACCTTC. Protein sequence: CSAKSGFGYGYTF.